Reported below is one T cell receptor beta chain. Antigen: not known. This entry comes from a study of T cells expressing NK-cell markers. The length of the CDR3 is 16 residues. CDR1 and CDR2 (germline): DFQATT, SNEGSKA (reference sequence). The study, taken as a whole, reports: Several of the donors carried dominant NKG2C+ clonotypes that took up roughly 1.0-7.5% of their CD8+ T cells.

5'RACE template switching with UMIs produced the TCR beta cDNA. Following a re-call of the 5' RACE reads, TCRdb has one entry per CDR3 protein and lacks DNA. Its clone listing holds about 260,000 distinct CDR3 sequences. Sequencing was carried out using blood T cells: a sorted CD56 or NKG2C T cell subset, CD4+ or CD8+ T cells, or bulk PBMC T cells (not recorded which). The chain uses TRBV20-1 and TRBJ2-1; TCRdb lists TRBD1, though no DNA is available to test this call. This receptor was taken from a man aged 18 to 29 in good health. This chain's CDR3 is CSARDGRGARYNEQFF.